This TCR beta chain comes out of a study of cytomegalovirus exposure and HLA in healthy donors (dated by TCRdb to 2016 to 2017). As for the study more broadly: In an earlier analysis of some 610 of the donors, roughly 300 Gb of sequence data and roughly 100 million unique TCR beta sequences from 180 million or so T cells were reported. About 280 gigabases of sequencing data and 70 million to 95 million unique TCR sequences made up an early release that covered 500 to 700 HLA-typed donors. Of the roughly 400 genotyped donors, 65% to 90% were placed in the genetic ancestry cluster associated with self-reported Caucasian donors. The aim of the study was to test whether cataloging public T cell receptors could identify signatures of past pathogen exposure. The T cell repertoires of 666 subjects were profiled by immunosequencing and related to cytomegalovirus serostatus. Along with the roughly 670-subject first cohort, a separate validation cohort of over a hundred different subjects was used. To predict cytomegalovirus infection status, the study combined high-throughput TCR immunosequencing, statistical association of individual TCRs with disease status, and machine learning. In a later analysis, previously published TCR beta repertoires from about 670 donors were re-analyzed and high-resolution HLA genotyping was added so that TCR occurrence patterns could be studied. The later analysis used no new phenotypic data to find candidate immune exposures, relying instead on TCR beta sequences and their occurrence across donors. An earlier analysis of roughly 600 of the donors used high-throughput TCR beta sequencing to judge whether each TCR beta V gene segment behaved as functional or pseudogenic. Alongside the repertoire data, information on donor age, sex, ethnicity and CMV serostatus was compiled. In a later genetic analysis, genome-wide SNP genotypes for about 65% of the 666 donors were used, and that subset was treated as a discovery cohort. Every discovery cohort repertoire had been produced on one sequencing platform. Class I and class II HLA loci were covered by the typing at four-digit resolution. Typing coverage differed by locus: A, B, C, DRB1 and DQB1 were typed in roughly 620-640 donors, DQA1 in about 500, DPA1 in 600 to 610, and DPB1 in just under 490. Roughly 5 DR-DQ haplotypes were handled as single units for association and clustering, since linkage in the cohort was strong. Among around 400 genotyped donors of the cohort, an average of around 250,000 unique TCR beta nucleotide sequences was sequenced per donor, of which 15% to 20% were non-productive.

Notes on this clone: The antigen this receptor binds is unknown. Nothing much larger sits one base from this clone, and base qualities are not available.

The cohort consisted of 666 healthy bone marrow donors. At the time of sampling, all cohort members were nominally healthy, though unrecorded immune exposures were likely present. The donor tested CMV seronegative, placing the donor among the 350 to 400 seronegative members of the cohort. A peripheral blood sample was collected from each donor, and TCR beta sequencing was performed on peripheral blood mononuclear cells. Genomic DNA was extracted from the blood cell samples with the Qiagen DNeasy Blood Extraction Kit. The library was built by means of the immunoSEQ multiplex PCR assay. A mixture of 60 forward primers for TCR Vbeta segments and 13 reverse primers for TCR Jbeta segments was used in the multiplex PCR. Amplification of the CDR3 region of rearranged TCR beta genes was performed with a multiplex PCR assay on genomic DNA. On the Illumina HiSeq System, the amplified TCR beta libraries were sequenced as 87-base-pair reads. The authors' pipeline ran thus. In a later analysis, some 80 million unique TCR beta chains were counted across the 500 to 850 repertoires, and roughly 11 million of these chains were shared by at least two donors. Raw reads were error-corrected and collapsed into unique sequences with a nearest-neighbor algorithm that merged closely related sequences to remove PCR and sequencing errors. V, D and J gene segments were assigned by aligning CDR3 sequences to IMGT reference sequences. For a sequence to be retained, a match of at least six nucleotides to both a V gene segment and a J gene segment was required. A rearrangement counted as productive if the CDR3 had no stop codons and remained in frame with V and J, and every other rearrangement counted as non-productive. Following IMGT convention, CDR3 was defined as the stretch from the second conserved V-encoded cysteine to the conserved J-encoded phenylalanine. In an earlier analysis of just under 600 of the donors, sequences lacking an unambiguous match to a single V gene segment were excluded. An earlier analysis of almost 600 of the donors classified V segments as functional when productive rearrangements were above 56.7% and as segregating when the standard deviation between donors was above 5%. A statistical classification framework was developed to diagnose cytomegalovirus status using the catalog of TCR beta chain sequences. In a later analysis, V and J genes were assigned by comparing TCR nucleotide sequences against IMGT/GENE-DB human TR gene sequences. Using the TCRdist pipeline, a later analysis assigned CDR3 sequences along with most-parsimonious VDJ recombination scenarios. A later analysis defined each TCR beta chain by its CDR3 amino acid sequence plus V-gene family, and excluded reads lacking a unique V-gene family. In a later analysis, around 600 highly shared, low-generation-probability nucleotide sequences were removed to address suspected cross-contamination and a sequencing artifact. In a later analysis, a clonal expansion index was calculated for each public chain from normalized within-repertoire ranks of inferred template counts. Generation probabilities in a later analysis came from a VDJ recombination model fitted to out-of-frame rearrangements, and those results were checked against IGoR. Hypergeometric tests were used in a later analysis to score TCR-TCR, TCR-HLA and TCR-CMV co-occurrence, with a repertoire-size bias correction applied to the TCR pairs. To estimate false discovery rates, a later analysis permuted the HLA or CMV assignments 20 times. In a later analysis, co-occurring TCRs were grouped using DBSCAN, and TCRdist sequence similarity was added for clustering within HLA-allele-positive subsets. Repertoires with fewer than 30,000 or more than 120,000 public chains, plus five repertoires with anomalous nucleotide sharing, were excluded from co-occurrence clustering. Drawn from immuneACCESS, this table holds only the in-frame rearrangements with V and J called that TCRdb kept. Clones are partly lost; checked studies trace under half to an unresolved V gene and leave the rest unexplained. For V, J and clone size, that table is used; D and trimming come from the DNA. The sample table shows about 110,000 clones, and less than 80% are seen once. The ten most abundant clones make up roughly 3.6% of the sample.

What the authors observed across the whole study: The classifier was reported to diagnose cytomegalovirus status with high specificity and sensitivity in both the original and validation cohorts. A further reported finding was that TCR beta sequences accurately predicted the HLA-A and HLA-B alleles for most subjects in the first cohort. Strong co-occurrence of HLA alleles, especially DR and DQ, made assigning TCR associations to individual alleles difficult. An earlier analysis of 587 of the donors showed that most TCR beta V segments appeared in productive rearrangements either about 87% or about 30% of the time, which broadly matched IMGT annotations. This cohort had only TCR beta chains sequenced, and the lack of alpha or paired-chain data limited which features could be detected. Some IMGT-functional V segments, including TRBV6-2 and TRBV6-3, could not be told apart with the 87-base-pair reads, so those segments were excluded. At a false discovery rate of 0.05, a later analysis linked some 18,000 TCR beta sequences to specific HLA alleles. In a later analysis, several top co-occurrence clusters were reported to appear linked to parvovirus B19, influenza, CMV and Epstein-Barr virus. According to a later genetic analysis, donors in an Asian-associated ancestry cluster had fewer N-insertions in productive TCRs than the approximately 650-donor mean. In a later analysis, most CMV-associated TCR beta chains were found to appear HLA-restricted, with HLA associations seemingly driven largely by CMV exposure. V-gene and J-gene trimming of TCR beta chains was associated with a missense DCLRE1C variant in a later genetic analysis, and the association was replicated in an independent cohort. The only immune exposure information available for the cohort was CMV serostatus. Because HLA typing was unavailable for some donors at each locus, only the typed subset was used in association tests. In the study, some 180 TCR beta chains were listed as associated with cytomegalovirus. Correlated functional status among segregating V segments might reflect linkage disequilibrium, but an unknown experimental factor could not be ruled out. Presence/absence analyses assumed roughly uniform sequencing depth across donors, an assumption that may not hold. Over 15 rarely observed V segments, including chromosome 9 orphons, were excluded from the earlier analysis of about 600 of the donors because counts were too low. While some public TCRs were present in many individuals, most TCR sequences turned up only very rarely across donors. The sequencing pipeline was judged likely to have produced a cluster of highly shared sequence variants as a technical artifact. In a later analysis, TCR association rates were found to vary across HLA loci, with the most associated TCRs seen for DRB1 alleles and the fewest for HLA-C alleles. Three of the identified cytomegalovirus-associated TCR beta chains were confirmed in vitro to be specific for cytomegalovirus antigens. In a later analysis, HLA-associated TCR beta chains were found to be more clonally expanded and to have lower generation probabilities than equally common non-associated chains. According to the authors, the approach could potentially be generalized to other disease states and immunological phenotypes.

The germline V gene provides CDR1 SGHRS and CDR2 YFSETQ. Relative to germline, V is 1 base shorter and J is 0 bases shorter, with 7 bases between their ends. The CDR3 starts with the cysteine, ends with the phenylalanine, and has 15 residues. CDR3 DNA only is kept here, 45 bases in frame from base 1. The TCR comes from a man aged 55 to 69 in good health and CMV-seronegative. Recombination joined TRBV5-1 with TRBJ1-4; the D segment cannot be called with confidence. The specimen sequenced was PBMCs. The nucleotides are TGCGCCAGCAGCTTGATGGCAGCAACTAATGAAAAACTGTTTTTT. Protein translation: CASSLMAATNEKLFF.